Below, one T cell receptor (beta chain) is given with its context. Its antigen is still unknown. The germline V gene has CDR1 LNHNV and CDR2 YYDKDF (reference sequence). This CDR3 is built from 15 residues. With 1 base clipped from V and 5 bases from J, the junction kept 3 bases outside the gene matches. Each CDR3 protein is one row after TCRdb ran MiXCR on the 5' RACE reads. The repertoire holds around 960,000 distinct CDR3 sequences, with 10% to 15% as singletons. The data are from a study of identical twins. Whole-study findings and limits: Out-of-frame alpha sequences common to twins exhibited a surplus of low generation probability. Abundant beta clonotypes from cord blood had fewer insertions, unlike memory repertoires, which showed none.

The sample was also reused in another study, on yellow fever vaccine responses in identical twins.

Sequenced material: PBMCs. This TCR was sampled from a woman aged 18-29 years in good health. The chain recombines TRBV15 with TRBJ2-7, with TRBD2 matching over 12 bases. The CDR3 DNA follows: TGTGCCACCAGCAGAGGGACTAGCGGGAACAACGAGCAGTACTTC. Its protein is CATSRGTSGNNEQYF.